This TCR beta chain appears in the sequencing data of a study of T cell responses to AZD1222 COVID-19 vaccine. Overall study: Investigators merged groups given second doses at roughly 4 or roughly 12 weeks.

CDR1 SNHLY and CDR2 FYNNEI come from the germline V gene. The CDR3 spans 15 residues. The V and J ends lost 6 bases and 4 bases respectively, with 18 bases between them. Produced via immunoSEQ multiplex PCR; TCRdb's table is partial and in-frame only. The sample contains 150,000 to 200,000 clones, around 94% of which appear only once. About this clone: Its antigen is unknown.

Findings and caveats of the study: At baseline, just a handful of AZD1222 recipients tested seropositive. A mostly white British donor set with more females was recruited, and clonal diversity was possibly underestimated. Along spike, vaccine-associated CD4 TCRs were found throughout, with dominance at 160-218 and 743-854.

The rearrangement links TRBV2 to TRBJ1-1; D remains unclear. The receptor comes from an adult in good health. The material sequenced was peripheral blood, taken on day 0 of AZD1222 vaccination. The CDR3 DNA sequence: TGTGCCAGCAGGGGCCCGGGTGGGTATGGCACTGAAGCTTTCTTT. Encoded protein: CASRGPGGYGTEAFF.